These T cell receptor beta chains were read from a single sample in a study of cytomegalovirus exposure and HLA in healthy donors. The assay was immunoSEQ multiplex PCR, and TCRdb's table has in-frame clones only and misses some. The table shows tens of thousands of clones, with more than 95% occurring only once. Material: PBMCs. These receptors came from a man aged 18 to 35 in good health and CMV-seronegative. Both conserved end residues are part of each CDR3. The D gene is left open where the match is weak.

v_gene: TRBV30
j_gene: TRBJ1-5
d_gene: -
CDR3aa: CAWSPNRDQPQHF
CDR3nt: TGTGCCTGGAGCCCGAACCGCGATCAGCCCCAGCATTTT

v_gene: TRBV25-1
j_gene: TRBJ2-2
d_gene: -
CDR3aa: CASGLSGELFF
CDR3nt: TGTGCCAGCGGCCTGTCTGGGGAGCTGTTTTTT

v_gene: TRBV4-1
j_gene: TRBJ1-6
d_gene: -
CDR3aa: CASSQGDSYNSPLHF
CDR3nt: TGCGCCAGCAGCCAAGGAGACTCCTATAATTCACCCCTCCACTTT

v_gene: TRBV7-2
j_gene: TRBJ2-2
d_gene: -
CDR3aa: CASSTTGLARTPGELFF
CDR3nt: TGTGCCAGCAGCACTACGGGGCTAGCGCGGACCCCCGGGGAGCTGTTTTTT

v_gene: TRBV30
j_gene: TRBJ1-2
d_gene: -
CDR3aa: CAWSHRTFNYGYTF
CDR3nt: TGTGCCTGGAGTCACAGAACCTTTAACTATGGCTACACCTTC

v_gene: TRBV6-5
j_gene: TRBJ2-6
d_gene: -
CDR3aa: CASKKQGPGANVLTF
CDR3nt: TGTGCCAGCAAGAAACAGGGCCCCGGGGCCAACGTCCTGACTTTC

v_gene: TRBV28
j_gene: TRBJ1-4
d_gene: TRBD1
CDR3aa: CASRAQGAQNEKLFF
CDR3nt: TGTGCCAGCAGGGCACAGGGGGCGCAAAATGAAAAACTGTTTTTT

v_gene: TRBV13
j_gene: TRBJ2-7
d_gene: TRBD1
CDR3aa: CASSTGQVSYEQYF
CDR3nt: TGTGCCAGCAGCACGGGACAGGTCTCCTACGAGCAGTACTTC

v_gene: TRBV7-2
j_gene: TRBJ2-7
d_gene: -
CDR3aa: CASSQTQGRYEQYF
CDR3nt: TGTGCCAGCTCGCAGACGCAGGGGCGCTACGAGCAGTACTTC

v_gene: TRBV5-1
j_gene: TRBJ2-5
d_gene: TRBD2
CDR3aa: CASSLGMGLAVQETQYF
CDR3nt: TGCGCCAGCAGCTTGGGAATGGGACTAGCGGTCCAAGAGACCCAGTACTTC